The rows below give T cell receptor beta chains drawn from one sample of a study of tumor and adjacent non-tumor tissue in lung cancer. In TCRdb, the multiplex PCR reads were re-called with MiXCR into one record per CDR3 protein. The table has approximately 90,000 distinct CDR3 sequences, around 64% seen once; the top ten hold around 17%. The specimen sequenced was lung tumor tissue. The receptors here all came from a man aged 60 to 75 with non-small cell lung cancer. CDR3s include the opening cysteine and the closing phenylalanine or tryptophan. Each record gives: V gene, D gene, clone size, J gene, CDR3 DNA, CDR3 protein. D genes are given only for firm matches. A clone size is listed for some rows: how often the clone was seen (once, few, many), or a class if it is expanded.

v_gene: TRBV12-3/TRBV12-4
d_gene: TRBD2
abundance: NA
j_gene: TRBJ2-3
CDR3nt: TGTGCCAGCAGTTCACCGGGACTAGCTGACACAGATATGCAGTATTTT
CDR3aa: CASSSPGLADTDMQYF

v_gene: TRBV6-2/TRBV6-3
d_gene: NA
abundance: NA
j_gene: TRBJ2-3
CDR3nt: TGTGCCAGCAGCATGGCGGGGGCAGATACGCACTATTTT
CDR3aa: CASSMAGADTHYF

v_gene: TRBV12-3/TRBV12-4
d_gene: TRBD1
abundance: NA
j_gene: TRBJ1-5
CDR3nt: TGTGCCATCAGTCTCGGGACAGAGAATCAGCCTCAGCATTTT
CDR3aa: CAISLGTENQPQHF

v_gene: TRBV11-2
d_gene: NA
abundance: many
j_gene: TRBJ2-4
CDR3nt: TGTGCCGGCAGCTTACCAGACGGCGGCCAAAACATTCAGTACTTC
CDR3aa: CAGSLPDGGQNIQYF

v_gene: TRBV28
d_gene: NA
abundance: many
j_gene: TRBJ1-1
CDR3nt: TGTGCCAGCAGTTTGAGGGGGGCGGTCACTGAAGCTTTCTTT
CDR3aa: CASSLRGAVTEAFF

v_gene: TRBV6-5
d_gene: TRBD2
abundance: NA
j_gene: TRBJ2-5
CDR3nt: TGTGCCAGCAGTTACTCGGTAGCGGGGGAAAAAGAGACCCAGTACTTC
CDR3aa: CASSYSVAGEKETQYF

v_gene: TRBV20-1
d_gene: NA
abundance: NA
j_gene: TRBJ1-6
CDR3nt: TGCAGTGCTTCGGACAGCCTCGTGAGCTCCAATAATTCACCCCTCCATTTT
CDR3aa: CSASDSLVSSNNSPLHF

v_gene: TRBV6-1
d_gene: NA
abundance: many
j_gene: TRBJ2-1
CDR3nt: TGTGCCAGCAGTGTAGACCATCCTAGCTCCTACAATGAGCAGTTCTTC
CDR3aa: CASSVDHPSSYNEQFF

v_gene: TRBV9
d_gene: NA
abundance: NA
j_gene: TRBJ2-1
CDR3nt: TGTGTCAGCAACGTCCAGGGGGGGAATGAGCAGTTCTTC
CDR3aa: CVSNVQGGNEQFF

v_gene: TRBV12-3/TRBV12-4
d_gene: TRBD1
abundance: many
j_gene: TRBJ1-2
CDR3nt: TGTGCCAGCAGTCCCTTCGGGACAGTTCGGGGCTACACCTTC
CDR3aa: CASSPFGTVRGYTF

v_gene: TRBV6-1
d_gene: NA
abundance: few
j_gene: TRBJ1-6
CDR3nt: TGTCCCAGCAGTGAAGGTTCGGGGGGACATAATTCACCCCTCCACTTT
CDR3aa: CPSSEGSGGHNSPLHF

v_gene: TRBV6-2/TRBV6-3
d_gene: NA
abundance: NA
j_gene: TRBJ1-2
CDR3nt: TGTGCCAGCAGTTACTCGGCGTGCCTGAACTATGGCTACACCTTC
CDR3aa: CASSYSACLNYGYTF

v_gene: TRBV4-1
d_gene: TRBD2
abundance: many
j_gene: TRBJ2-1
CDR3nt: TGCGCCAGCAGCCAACTTAGGACTAGCGGGAGCGGGAATGAGCAGTTCTTC
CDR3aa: CASSQLRTSGSGNEQFF

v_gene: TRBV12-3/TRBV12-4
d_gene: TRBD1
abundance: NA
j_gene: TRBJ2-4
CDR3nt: TGTGCCAGCGGCTCCGAACAGGGGGCGCAAGGGGACATTCAGTACTTT
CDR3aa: CASGSEQGAQGDIQYF

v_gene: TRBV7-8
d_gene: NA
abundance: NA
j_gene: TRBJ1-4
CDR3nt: TGTGCCAGCAGCAAAGCCTCCATGGTCGTTTATGGAAAACTGTTTTTT
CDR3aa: CASSKASMVVYGKLFF

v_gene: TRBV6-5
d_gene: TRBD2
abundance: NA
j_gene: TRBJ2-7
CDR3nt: TGTGCCAGCACTACGCTAGCGGGAGGCGGGCAGTACTTT
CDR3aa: CASTTLAGGGQYF

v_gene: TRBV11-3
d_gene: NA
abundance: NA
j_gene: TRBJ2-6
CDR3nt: TGTGCCAGCAGCCAAAAGGGTTCTGGGGCCAACTTCCTGGCTTTC
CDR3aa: CASSQKGSGANFLAF

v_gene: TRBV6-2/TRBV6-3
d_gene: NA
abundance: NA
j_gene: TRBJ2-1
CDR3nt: TGTGCCAACAGTTATTCAGGGACTGAGCAGTTCTTC
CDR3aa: CANSYSGTEQFF

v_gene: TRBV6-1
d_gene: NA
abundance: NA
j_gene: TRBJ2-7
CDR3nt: TGTGCCACCACGTGGCTCCTCGACAGCACTAACTACGGGCAGTACTTC
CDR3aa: CATTWLLDSTNYGQYF

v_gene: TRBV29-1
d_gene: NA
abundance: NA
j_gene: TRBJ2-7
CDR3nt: TGCAGCGTTGAGGACGCGTTGGGCTCCTACGAGCAGTACTTC
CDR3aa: CSVEDALGSYEQYF

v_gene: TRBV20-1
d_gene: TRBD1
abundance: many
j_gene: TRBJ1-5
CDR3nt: TGCAGTGCTGGACAGGGGGCTTTCAATCAGCCCCAGCATTTT
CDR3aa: CSAGQGAFNQPQHF

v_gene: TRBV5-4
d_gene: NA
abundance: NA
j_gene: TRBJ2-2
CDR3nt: TGTGCCTGCAGCTTAGGAGGAATCACCGGGGAGCCGTTTTTT
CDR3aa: CACSLGGITGEPFF

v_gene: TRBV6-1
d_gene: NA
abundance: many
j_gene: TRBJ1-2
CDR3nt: TGTGCCAGCAGTGAAGAGGGGGGAGCTAACTATGGCTACACCTTC
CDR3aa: CASSEEGGANYGYTF

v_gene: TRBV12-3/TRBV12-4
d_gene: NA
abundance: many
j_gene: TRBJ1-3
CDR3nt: TGTGCCAGCAGTGAGGTGGAAAACACCATATATTTT
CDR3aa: CASSEVENTIYF

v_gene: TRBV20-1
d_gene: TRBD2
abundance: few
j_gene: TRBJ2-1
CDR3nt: TGCAGTGCTAGAGAGTCGGGGCGCGGGAGTATGGGAAATGAGCAGTTCTTC
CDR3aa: CSARESGRGSMGNEQFF

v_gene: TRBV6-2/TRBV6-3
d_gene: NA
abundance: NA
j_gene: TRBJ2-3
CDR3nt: TGTGCCAGCACTACCGTTGGGGGGCAGGGTACAGATACGCAGTATTTT
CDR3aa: CASTTVGGQGTDTQYF

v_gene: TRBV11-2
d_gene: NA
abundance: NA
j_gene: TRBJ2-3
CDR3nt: TGTGCCAGCGGATTAGGAGGGCTGGATACGCAGTATTTT
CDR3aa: CASGLGGLDTQYF

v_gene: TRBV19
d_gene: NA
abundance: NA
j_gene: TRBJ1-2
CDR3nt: TGTGCCAGTACTTGGGGAACGTCACATGGCTACACCTTC
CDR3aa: CASTWGTSHGYTF

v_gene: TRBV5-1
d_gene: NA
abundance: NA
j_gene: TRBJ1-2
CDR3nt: TGCGCCAGCAGCTTGGAACAATTCTATGGCTACACCTTC
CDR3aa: CASSLEQFYGYTF

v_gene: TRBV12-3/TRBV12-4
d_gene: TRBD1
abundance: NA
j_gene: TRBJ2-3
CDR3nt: TGTGCCGTTGGGCCCTGGACAGGGCAGTGTTTT
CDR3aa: CAVGPWTGQCF

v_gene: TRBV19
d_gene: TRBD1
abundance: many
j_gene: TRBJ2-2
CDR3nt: TGTGCCAGTACTCGACAGGGGAGGAACACCGGGGAGCTGTTTTTT
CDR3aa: CASTRQGRNTGELFF

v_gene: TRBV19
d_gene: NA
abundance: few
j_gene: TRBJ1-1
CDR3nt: TGTGCCAGTAGTATAGGAAGGAGCACTGAAGCTTTCTTT
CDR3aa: CASSIGRSTEAFF

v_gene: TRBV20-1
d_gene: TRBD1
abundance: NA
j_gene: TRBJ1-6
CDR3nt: TGCGGTGCCGTGACAGGGGGTAATTCACCCCTCCGCTTT
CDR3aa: CGAVTGGNSPLRF

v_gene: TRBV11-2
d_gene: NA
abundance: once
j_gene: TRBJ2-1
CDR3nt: TGTGCCAGCAGCCCCGCAGTTGAGCAGTTCTTC
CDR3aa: CASSPAVEQFF

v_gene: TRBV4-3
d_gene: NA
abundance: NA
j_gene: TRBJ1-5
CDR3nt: TGCGCCAGCAGTCAAATCTCAGGAGGTCAGCCCCAGCATTTT
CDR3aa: CASSQISGGQPQHF

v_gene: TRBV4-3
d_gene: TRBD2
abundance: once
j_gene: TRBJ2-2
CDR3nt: TGCGCCAGCAGCCGAGAGGCTAGCGGCCGCAACGGGGAGCTGTTTTTT
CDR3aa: CASSREASGRNGELFF

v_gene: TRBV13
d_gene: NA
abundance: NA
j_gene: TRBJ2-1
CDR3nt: TGTGCCAGCAGCCAAGTAGGGGTCTGCTCCTACAATGAGCAATTCTTC
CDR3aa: CASSQVGVCSYNEQFF

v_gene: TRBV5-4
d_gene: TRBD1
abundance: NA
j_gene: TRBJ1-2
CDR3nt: TGTGCCAGGAGCGGACCAGGGGGCAGCTACGGCTACACCTTC
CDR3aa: CARSGPGGSYGYTF

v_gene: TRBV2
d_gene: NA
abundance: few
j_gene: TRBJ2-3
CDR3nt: TGTGCCAGCAGTGAAGCGGGGCAATTGACAGATACGCAGTATTTT
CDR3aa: CASSEAGQLTDTQYF

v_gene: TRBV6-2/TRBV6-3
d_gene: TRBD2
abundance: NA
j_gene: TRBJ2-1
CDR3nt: TGTACCAGCACCGCGACGGGACTAGCCAAAGAGCAGTTCTTC
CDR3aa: CTSTATGLAKEQFF

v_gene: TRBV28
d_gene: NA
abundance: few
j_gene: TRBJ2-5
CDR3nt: TGTGCCATCCGAGATGGGGGCAGAGAGACCCAGTACTTC
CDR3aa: CAIRDGGRETQYF

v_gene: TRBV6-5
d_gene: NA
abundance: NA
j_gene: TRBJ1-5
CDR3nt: TGTGCCAGCAGCACGGGGGGGACCAATCAGCCCCAGCATTTT
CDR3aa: CASSTGGTNQPQHF